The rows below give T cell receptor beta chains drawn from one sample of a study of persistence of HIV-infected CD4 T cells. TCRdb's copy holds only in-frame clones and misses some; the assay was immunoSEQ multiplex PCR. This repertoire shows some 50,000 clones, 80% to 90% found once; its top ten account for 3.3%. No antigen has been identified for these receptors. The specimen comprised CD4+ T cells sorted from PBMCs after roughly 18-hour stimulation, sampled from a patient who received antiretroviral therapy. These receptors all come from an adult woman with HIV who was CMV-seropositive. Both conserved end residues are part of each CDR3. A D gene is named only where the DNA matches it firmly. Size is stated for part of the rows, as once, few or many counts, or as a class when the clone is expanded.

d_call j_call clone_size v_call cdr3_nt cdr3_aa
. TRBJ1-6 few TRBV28 TGTGCCAGCAGTTACTATAGAGGGTCATCACCCCTCCACTTT CASSYYRGSSPLHF
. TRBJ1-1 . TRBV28 TGTGCCAGCAGTCCCCCGGACTTGAGGGCTTTCTTT CASSPPDLRAFF
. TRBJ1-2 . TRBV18 TGTGCCAGCTCAGGGCTAGACTATGGCTACACCTTC CASSGLDYGYTF
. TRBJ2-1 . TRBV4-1 TGCGCCAGCAGCCAAGGAACAGCAACCTACAATGAGCAGTTCTTC CASSQGTATYNEQFF
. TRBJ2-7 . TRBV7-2 TGTGCCAGCAGCCCGGACATGGGACCCTACGAGCAGTACTTC CASSPDMGPYEQYF
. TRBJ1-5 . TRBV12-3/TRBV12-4 TGTGCCAGCAGCCCTACCAGCAATCAGCCCCAGCATTTT CASSPTSNQPQHF
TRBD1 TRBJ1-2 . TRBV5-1 TGCGCCAGCAGCATCAAAGCCGGGACAGGGCCGTTTGGCTACACCTTC CASSIKAGTGPFGYTF
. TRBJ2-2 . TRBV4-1 TGCGCCAGCAGCCCTCAGGGGACCGGGGAGCTGTTTTTT CASSPQGTGELFF
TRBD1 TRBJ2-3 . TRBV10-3 TGTGCCATCAGTGGGCTGGGGCTCGACAGGGCAGATACGCAGTATTTT CAISGLGLDRADTQYF
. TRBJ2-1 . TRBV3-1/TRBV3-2 TGTGCCAGCAGCCAAGCCCCATACTCCTACAATGAGCAGTTCTTC CASSQAPYSYNEQFF
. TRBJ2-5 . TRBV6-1 TGTGCCAGCAGTGACGTGTGGGTCACGGAGACCCAGTACTTC CASSDVWVTETQYF
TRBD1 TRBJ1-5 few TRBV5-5 TGTGCCAGCAGCTTGGCAGGGGGCCGGAATCAGCCCCAGCATTTT CASSLAGGRNQPQHF
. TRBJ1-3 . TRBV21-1 TGTGCCAGTACTGGAGGGGGACAGCGTAAGACTGGAAACACCATATATTTT CASTGGGQRKTGNTIYF
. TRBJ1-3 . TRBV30 TGTGCCTGGACCTCCAGGAGGCAGATCTCTGGAAACACCATATATTTT CAWTSRRQISGNTIYF
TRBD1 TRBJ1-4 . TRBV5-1 TGCGCCAGCAGCTTGCAGGGGGATTTTGAAAAACTGTTTTTT CASSLQGDFEKLFF
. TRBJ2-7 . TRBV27 TGTGCCAGCAGTGCCGGGACAAACCTACGATGGCAGTACTTC CASSAGTNLRWQYF
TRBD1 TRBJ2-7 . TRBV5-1 TGCGCCAGCAGCGTGTCCGGGACAGACCTCTACGAGCAGTACTTC CASSVSGTDLYEQYF
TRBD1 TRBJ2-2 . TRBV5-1 TGCGCCAGCAGCTTCTACGGACAGGGCGACACCGGGGAGCTGTTTTTT CASSFYGQGDTGELFF
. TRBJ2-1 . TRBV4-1 TGCGCCAGCAGCCAAGATAAGGGGACAACCGACAATGAGCAGTTCTTC CASSQDKGTTDNEQFF
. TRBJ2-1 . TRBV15 TGTGCCACCAGCAGAGCAACCAGGGGAAATGGTAATGAGCAGTTCTTC CATSRATRGNGNEQFF
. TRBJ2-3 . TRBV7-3 TGTGCCAGCAGCGGGTTGGGCACAGATACGCAGTATTTT CASSGLGTDTQYF
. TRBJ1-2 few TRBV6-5 TGTGCCAGCAGGTATTACAGAGACTATGGCTACACCTTC CASRYYRDYGYTF
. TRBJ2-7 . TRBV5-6 TGTGCCAGCAGCGCGGGACAGACCTACGAGCAGTACTTC CASSAGQTYEQYF
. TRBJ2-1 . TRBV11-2 TGTGCCAGCAGCTTAATCAGGGTTAATGAGCAGTTCTTC CASSLIRVNEQFF
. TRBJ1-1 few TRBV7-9 TGTGCCAGCAGCTTCGCCGGAGTGAGCGCTGAAGCTTTCTTT CASSFAGVSAEAFF
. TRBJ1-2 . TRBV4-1 TGCGCCAGCAGCCAAGGGGGGAGCAACTATGGCTACACCTTC CASSQGGSNYGYTF
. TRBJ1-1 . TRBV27 TGTGCCAGCAGTTTAGTGACAGGCTTTAACACTGAAGCTTTCTTT CASSLVTGFNTEAFF
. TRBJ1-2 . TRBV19 TGTGCCACTTCCCATTTGGACAGCGGAGGCTATGGCTACACCTTC CATSHLDSGGYGYTF
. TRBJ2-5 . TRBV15 TGTGCCACCAGCAGAGACAGGACCTCCGGGGAGACCCAGTACTTC CATSRDRTSGETQYF
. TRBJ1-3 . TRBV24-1 TGTGCCACCAGTGATTGGGGTTCTGGAAACACCATATATTTT CATSDWGSGNTIYF
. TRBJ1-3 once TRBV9 TGTGCCAGCAGCGGGGGGGGCCAGAGCTCTGGAAACACCATATATTTT CASSGGGQSSGNTIYF
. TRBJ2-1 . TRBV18 TGTGCCAGCTCATTAGGCGATTACAATGAGCAGTTCTTC CASSLGDYNEQFF
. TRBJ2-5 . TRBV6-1 TGTGCCAGCAGTGAATCGGAAACGAGGACTTCGGGGGCCCAGTACTTC CASSESETRTSGAQYF
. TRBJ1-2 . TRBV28 TGTGCCAGCAGCCCTAGCTTAGGGGGGAGGGGCTACACCTTC CASSPSLGGRGYTF
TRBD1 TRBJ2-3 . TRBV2 TGTGCCAGCAGTGGACAGGGGGCTGCAGATACGCAGTATTTT CASSGQGAADTQYF
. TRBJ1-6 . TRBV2 TGTGCCAGCAGTGAAGCTGGAGGGAATATTTCACCCCTCCACTTT CASSEAGGNISPLHF
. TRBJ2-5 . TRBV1 TGCACCAGCAGCCAAGGGCTGTCGACCCAGTACTTC CTSSQGLSTQYF
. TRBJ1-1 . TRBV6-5 TGTGCCAGCAGCTCCCCCAAAACTGAAGCTTTCTTT CASSSPKTEAFF
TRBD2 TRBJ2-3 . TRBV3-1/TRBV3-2 TGTGCCAGCAGCATTAGCGGGGGTAGCGCAGATACGCAGTATTTT CASSISGGSADTQYF
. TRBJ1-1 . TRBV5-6 TGTGCCAGCAGCTTACCATCCTTTGACACTGAAGCTTTCTTT CASSLPSFDTEAFF